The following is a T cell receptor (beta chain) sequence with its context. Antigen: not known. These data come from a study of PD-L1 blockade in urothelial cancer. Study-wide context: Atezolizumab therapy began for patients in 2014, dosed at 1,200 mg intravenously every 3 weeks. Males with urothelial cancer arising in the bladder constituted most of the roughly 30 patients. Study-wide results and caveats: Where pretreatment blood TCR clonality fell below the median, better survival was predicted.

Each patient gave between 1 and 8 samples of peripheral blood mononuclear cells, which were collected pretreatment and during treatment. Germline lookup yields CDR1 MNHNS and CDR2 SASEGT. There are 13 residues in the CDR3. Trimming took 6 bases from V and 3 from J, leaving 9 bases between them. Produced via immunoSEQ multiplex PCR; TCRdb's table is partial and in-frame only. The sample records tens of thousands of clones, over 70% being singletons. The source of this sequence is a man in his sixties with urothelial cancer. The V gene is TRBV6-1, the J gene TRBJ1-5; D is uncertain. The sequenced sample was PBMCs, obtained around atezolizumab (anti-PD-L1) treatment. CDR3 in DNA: TGTGCCAGCAGGGAGGGCGCCAATCAGCCCCAGCATTTT. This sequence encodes CASREGANQPQHF.